The sequence of this TCR beta chain was determined in a study of response to subunit inactivated influenza vaccine. Trimming cost V 4 bases and J 6 bases, with 18 bases left between them. The CDR3 runs 15 residues. The V gene's germline CDR1 is LGHDT and CDR2 YNNKEL (reference sequence). One entry per CDR3 protein results from TCRdb running MiXCR on the RT-PCR reads. The profile shows about 650,000 distinct CDR3 sequences, around 14% of them singletons. This clonotype was observed a handful of times. No antigen is known for it. Study-level findings and limits: Seasonal influenza vaccination, on each occasion, was suggested by the authors to recruit few new T cells.

The sequencing here drew on PBMCs from blood, taken 11 to 12 days after vaccination. The TCR comes from a man in his forties or fifties who received an inactivated influenza vaccine. V is TRBV3-1 and J is TRBJ1-1; maybe TRBD1 (5 bases). The CDR3 reads CASSPPDPRGAEAFF. For the CDR3, the DNA is TGTGCCAGCAGCCCTCCAGACCCTAGGGGAGCTGAAGCTTTCTTT.